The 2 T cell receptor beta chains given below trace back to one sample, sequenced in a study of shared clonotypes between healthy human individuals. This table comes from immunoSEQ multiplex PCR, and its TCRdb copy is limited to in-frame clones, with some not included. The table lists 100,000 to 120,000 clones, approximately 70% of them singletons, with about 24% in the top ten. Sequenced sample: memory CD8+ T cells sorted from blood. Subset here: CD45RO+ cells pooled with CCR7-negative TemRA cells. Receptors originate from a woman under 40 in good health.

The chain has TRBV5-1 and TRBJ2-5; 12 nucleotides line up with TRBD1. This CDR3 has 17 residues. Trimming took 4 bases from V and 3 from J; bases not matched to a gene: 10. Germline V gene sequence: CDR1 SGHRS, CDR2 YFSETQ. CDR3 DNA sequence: TGCGCCAGCAGCCGGCAACCGGGACAGGGGGCGGAAGAGACCCAGTACTTC. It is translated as CASSRQPGQGAEETQYF.

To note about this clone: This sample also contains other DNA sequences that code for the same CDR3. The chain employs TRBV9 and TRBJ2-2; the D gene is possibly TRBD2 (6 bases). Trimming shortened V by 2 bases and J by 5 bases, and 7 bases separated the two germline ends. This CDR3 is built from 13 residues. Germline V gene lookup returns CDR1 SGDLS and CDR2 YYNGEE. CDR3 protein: CASSVGGTGELFF. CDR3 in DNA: TGTGCCAGCAGCGTCGGAGGGACCGGGGAGCTGTTTTTT.